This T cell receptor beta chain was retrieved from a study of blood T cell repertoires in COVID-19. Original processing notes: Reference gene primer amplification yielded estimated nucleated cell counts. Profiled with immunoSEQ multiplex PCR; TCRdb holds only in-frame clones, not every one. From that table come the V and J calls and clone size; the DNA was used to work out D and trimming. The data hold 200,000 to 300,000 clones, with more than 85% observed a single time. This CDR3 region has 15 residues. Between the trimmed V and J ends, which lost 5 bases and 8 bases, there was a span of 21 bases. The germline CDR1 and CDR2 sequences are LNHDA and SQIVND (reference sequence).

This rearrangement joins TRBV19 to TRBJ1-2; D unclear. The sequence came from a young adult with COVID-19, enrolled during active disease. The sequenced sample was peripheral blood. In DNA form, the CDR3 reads TGTGCCAGTAGTTCCGACCTGGGCCAGTTGAGCGGCTACACCTTC. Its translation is CASSSDLGQLSGYTF.